This T cell receptor (beta chain) was sequenced during a study of T cells in Graves' hyperthyroidism and ophthalmopathy. TCR beta CDR3 region amplification was performed from RNA transcripts. HTBI primers were used for first-round RT-PCR of the TCR CDR3. One entry per CDR3 protein, called by TCRdb with MiXCR from the multiplex PCR reads. The top ten hold 13% of the sample, which has fewer than 500,000 distinct CDR3 sequences, about 15% seen once. This CDR3 is built from 15 residues. CDR1 is MNHEY and CDR2 is SMNVEV in the germline V gene (reference sequence). Between the trimmed V and J ends, which lost 2 bases and 0 bases, there was a span of 10 bases.

The sequence came from a man younger than 35 with Graves' ophthalmopathy. What was sequenced was blood. The chain uses TRBV27 and TRBJ1-1, with D hard to call. In DNA, the CDR3 is TGTGCCAGCAGTTTACTTGGCCCTATGAACACTGAAGCTTTCTTT. This codes for CASSLLGPMNTEAFF.